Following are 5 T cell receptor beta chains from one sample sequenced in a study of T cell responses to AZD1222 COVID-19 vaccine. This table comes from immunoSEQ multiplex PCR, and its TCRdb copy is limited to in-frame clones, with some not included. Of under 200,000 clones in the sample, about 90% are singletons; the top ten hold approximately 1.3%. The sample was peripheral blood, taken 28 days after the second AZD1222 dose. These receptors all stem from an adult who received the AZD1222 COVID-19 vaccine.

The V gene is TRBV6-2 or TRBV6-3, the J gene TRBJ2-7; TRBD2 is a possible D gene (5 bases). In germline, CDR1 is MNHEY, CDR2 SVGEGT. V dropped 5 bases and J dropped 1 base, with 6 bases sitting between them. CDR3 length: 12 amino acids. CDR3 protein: CASSSGSYEQYF. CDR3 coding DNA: TGTGCCAGCAGTAGCGGTTCCTACGAGCAGTACTTC.

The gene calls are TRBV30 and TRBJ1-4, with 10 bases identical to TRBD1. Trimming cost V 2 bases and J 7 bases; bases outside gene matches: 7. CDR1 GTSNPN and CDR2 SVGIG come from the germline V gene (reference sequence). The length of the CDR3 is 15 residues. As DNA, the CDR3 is TGTGCCTGGAGTATGGGACAGGGGAAAGGTGAAAAACTGTTTTTT. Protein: CAWSMGQGKGEKLFF.

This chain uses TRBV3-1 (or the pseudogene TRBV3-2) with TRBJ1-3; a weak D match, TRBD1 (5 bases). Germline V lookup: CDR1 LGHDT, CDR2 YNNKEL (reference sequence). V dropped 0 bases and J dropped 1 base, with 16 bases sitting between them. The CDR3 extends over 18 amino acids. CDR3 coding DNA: TGTGCCAGCAGCCAAGATGGGTTCGGGGCTTTATCTGGAAACACCATATATTTT. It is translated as CASSQDGFGALSGNTIYF.

The CDR3 DNA follows: TGTGCCAGCAGGCGTATTCCGGGACCCCCCTACGAGCAGTACTTC. As protein: CASRRIPGPPYEQYF. The chain joins TRBV28 to TRBJ2-7; D possibly matches TRBD1 or TRBD2 (5 bases each). V lost 6 bases and J lost 2, with 17 bases in between. Germline assignment: CDR1 MDHEN and CDR2 SYDVKM. The CDR3 is made up of 15 amino acids. The entire variable domain, with the rest obtained from reference TRBV28 and TRBJ2-7, is as follows: DVKVTQSSRYLVKRTGEKVFLECVQDMDHENMFWYRQDPGLGLRLIYFSYDVKMKEKGDIPEGYSVSREKKERFSLILESASTNQTSMYLCASRRIPGPPYEQYFGPGTRLTVT.

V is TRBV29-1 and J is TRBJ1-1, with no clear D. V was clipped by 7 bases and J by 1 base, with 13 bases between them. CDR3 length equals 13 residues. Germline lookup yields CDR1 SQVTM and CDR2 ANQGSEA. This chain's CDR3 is CSAHGVRNTEAFF. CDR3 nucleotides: TGCAGCGCCCACGGCGTCAGGAACACTGAAGCTTTCTTT.